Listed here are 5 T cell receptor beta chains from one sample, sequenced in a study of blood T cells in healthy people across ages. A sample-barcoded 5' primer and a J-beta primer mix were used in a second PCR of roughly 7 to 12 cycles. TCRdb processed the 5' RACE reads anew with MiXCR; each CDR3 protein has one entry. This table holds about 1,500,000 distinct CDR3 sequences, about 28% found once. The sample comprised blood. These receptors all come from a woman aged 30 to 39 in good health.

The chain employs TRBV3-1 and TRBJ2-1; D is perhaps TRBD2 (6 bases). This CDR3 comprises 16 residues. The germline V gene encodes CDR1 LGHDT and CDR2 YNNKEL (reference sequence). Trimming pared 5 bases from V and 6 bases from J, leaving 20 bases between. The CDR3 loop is CASSIRRLGLSNEQFF. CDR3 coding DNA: TGTGCCAGCAGCATCCGGAGACTAGGACTTAGCAATGAGCAGTTCTTC.

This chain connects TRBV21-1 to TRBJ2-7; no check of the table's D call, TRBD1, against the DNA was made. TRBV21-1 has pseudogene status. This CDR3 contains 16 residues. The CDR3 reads CASSKDRVKVRVEQYF. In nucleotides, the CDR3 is TGTGCCAGCAGCAAAGATAGAGTAAAGGTCAGGGTCGAGCAGTACTTC.

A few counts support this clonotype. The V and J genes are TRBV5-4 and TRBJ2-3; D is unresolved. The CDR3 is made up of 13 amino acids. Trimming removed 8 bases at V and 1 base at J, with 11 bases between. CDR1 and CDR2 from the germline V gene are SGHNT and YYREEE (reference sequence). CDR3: CASCSWGTDTQYF. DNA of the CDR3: TGTGCCAGTTGTTCTTGGGGCACAGATACGCAGTATTTT.

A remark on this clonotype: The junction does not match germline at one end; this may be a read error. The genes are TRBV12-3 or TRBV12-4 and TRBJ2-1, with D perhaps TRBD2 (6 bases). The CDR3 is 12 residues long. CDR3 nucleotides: TGTGCCAGCACCCGGGGGATTAATGAGCAGTGCTTC. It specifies CASTRGINEQCF.

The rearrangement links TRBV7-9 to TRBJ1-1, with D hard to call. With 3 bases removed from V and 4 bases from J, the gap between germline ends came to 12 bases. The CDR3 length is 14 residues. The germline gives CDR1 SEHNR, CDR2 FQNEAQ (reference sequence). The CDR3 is CASSLGNTVTEAFF. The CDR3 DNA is TGTGCCAGCAGCTTGGGTAATACGGTCACTGAAGCTTTCTTT.